A selection of T cell receptor beta chains follows, all from one sample in a study of blood T cell repertoires in COVID-19. Clones were sequenced by immunoSEQ multiplex PCR, and TCRdb holds only the in-frame ones, with some missing. The sample holds hundreds of thousands of clones, more than 70% seen once. Sequenced material: peripheral blood. The receptors were gathered from a woman aged 40 to 50 who had recovered from COVID-19. CDR3s include the opening cysteine and the closing phenylalanine or tryptophan. The order of the fields is clone size, J gene, V gene, D gene, CDR3 DNA, CDR3 protein. The D gene is left open where the match is weak. A row's size may be missing; if present it is once, few, many or a size class.

clone size: .
J gene: TRBJ1-5
V gene: TRBV3-1/TRBV3-2
D gene: TRBD1
CDR3 DNA: TGTGCCAGCAGCCCTTGGACAGGGGACAATCAGCCCCAGCATTTT
CDR3 protein: CASSPWTGDNQPQHF

clone size: .
J gene: TRBJ2-2
V gene: TRBV11-3
D gene: TRBD2
CDR3 DNA: TGTGCCAGCAGCCCGGGACTAGCGGGAGCCGGGCACACCGGGGAGCTGTTTTTT
CDR3 protein: CASSPGLAGAGHTGELFF

clone size: .
J gene: TRBJ1-2
V gene: TRBV10-3
D gene: .
CDR3 DNA: TGTGCCATCAGGACGGGCGACGGGGACTATGGCTACACCTTC
CDR3 protein: CAIRTGDGDYGYTF

clone size: .
J gene: TRBJ2-3
V gene: TRBV18
D gene: .
CDR3 DNA: TGTGCCAGCTCACCTATCCCCGGGATAAGCACAGATACGCAGTATTTT
CDR3 protein: CASSPIPGISTDTQYF

clone size: once
J gene: TRBJ1-5
V gene: TRBV6-5
D gene: .
CDR3 DNA: TGTGCCAGCACCTGGGGCCCGCAGCCCCAGCATTTT
CDR3 protein: CASTWGPQPQHF

clone size: .
J gene: TRBJ2-1
V gene: TRBV6-2/TRBV6-3
D gene: TRBD2
CDR3 DNA: TGTGCCAGCAGTTACGGAGCGGGGGTGCAGTTCTTC
CDR3 protein: CASSYGAGVQFF

clone size: .
J gene: TRBJ1-2
V gene: TRBV10-3
D gene: TRBD1
CDR3 DNA: TGTGCCATCAGACCAGGGGGTGACTATGGCTACACCTTC
CDR3 protein: CAIRPGGDYGYTF

clone size: .
J gene: TRBJ1-6
V gene: TRBV6-2/TRBV6-3
D gene: .
CDR3 DNA: TGTGCCAGCAGTTCCCGGACCGACCGGGGGTCACCCCTCCACTTT
CDR3 protein: CASSSRTDRGSPLHF

clone size: .
J gene: TRBJ1-2
V gene: TRBV6-5
D gene: TRBD1
CDR3 DNA: TGTGCCAGCAGTTACTCGGAGGGACAGTCCTATGGCTACACCTTC
CDR3 protein: CASSYSEGQSYGYTF

clone size: .
J gene: TRBJ2-7
V gene: TRBV7-2
D gene: .
CDR3 DNA: TGTGCCAGCAGCCTCCGGTACGAGCAGTACTTC
CDR3 protein: CASSLRYEQYF

clone size: .
J gene: TRBJ1-4
V gene: TRBV30
D gene: .
CDR3 DNA: TGTGCCTGGAGTGTAGGGGGGGCGGGTGAAAAACTGTTTTTT
CDR3 protein: CAWSVGGAGEKLFF

clone size: few
J gene: TRBJ1-1
V gene: TRBV28
D gene: TRBD1
CDR3 DNA: TGTGCCAGCAAGCCGACAGGGGGCGCAAGGACTGAAGCTTTCTTT
CDR3 protein: CASKPTGGARTEAFF

clone size: .
J gene: TRBJ1-1
V gene: TRBV9
D gene: .
CDR3 DNA: TGTGCCAGCAGCGTAGACCCGACTCTGGACACTGAAGCTTTCTTT
CDR3 protein: CASSVDPTLDTEAFF

clone size: .
J gene: TRBJ2-3
V gene: TRBV7-9
D gene: TRBD2
CDR3 DNA: TGTGCCAGCAGCCCCCTAGCGGGAGGGGCAGATACGCAGTATTTT
CDR3 protein: CASSPLAGGADTQYF

clone size: .
J gene: TRBJ2-2
V gene: TRBV15
D gene: TRBD2
CDR3 DNA: TGTGCCACCACCTCGCGGGGAGGGAGGACCGGGGAGCTGTTTTTT
CDR3 protein: CATTSRGGRTGELFF

clone size: .
J gene: TRBJ1-1
V gene: TRBV3-1/TRBV3-2
D gene: .
CDR3 DNA: TGTGCCACGGGAGGGGAAATGAACACTGAAGCTTTCTTT
CDR3 protein: CATGGEMNTEAFF

clone size: .
J gene: TRBJ2-1
V gene: TRBV19
D gene: .
CDR3 DNA: TGTGCCAGTGGAATTAGGGGTCCCCCACAAGGGCAGTTCTTC
CDR3 protein: CASGIRGPPQGQFF

clone size: .
J gene: TRBJ2-5
V gene: TRBV15
D gene: TRBD2
CDR3 DNA: TGTGCCACCACCCCGGGGGGAGGGGAAGAGACCCAGTACTTC
CDR3 protein: CATTPGGGEETQYF

clone size: .
J gene: TRBJ1-2
V gene: TRBV6-2/TRBV6-3
D gene: .
CDR3 DNA: TGTGCCAGCAGTTACGGGTTGGGAGCCATCCCCTATGGCTACACCTTC
CDR3 protein: CASSYGLGAIPYGYTF

clone size: .
J gene: TRBJ2-3
V gene: TRBV10-3
D gene: TRBD2
CDR3 DNA: TGTGCCATCAGTGGGACTAGCGGGGCTTTGGATACGCAGTATTTT
CDR3 protein: CAISGTSGALDTQYF

clone size: .
J gene: TRBJ2-1
V gene: TRBV6-2/TRBV6-3
D gene: TRBD2
CDR3 DNA: TGTGCCAGCAGTTACTCCGGGAGTGGGACTAAGCAGTTCTTC
CDR3 protein: CASSYSGSGTKQFF

clone size: .
J gene: TRBJ1-3
V gene: TRBV9
D gene: .
CDR3 DNA: TGTGCCAGCAGCGTAGGGGCGGGCCGGGGAAACACCATATATTTT
CDR3 protein: CASSVGAGRGNTIYF

clone size: .
J gene: TRBJ1-1
V gene: TRBV3-1/TRBV3-2
D gene: TRBD1
CDR3 DNA: TGTGCCAGCAGCTCCGGGACAGCCCCTGAAGCTTTCTTT
CDR3 protein: CASSSGTAPEAFF

clone size: .
J gene: TRBJ2-3
V gene: TRBV18
D gene: .
CDR3 DNA: TGTGCCAGCTCACCACCGGCGGGGAGCGATACGCAGTATTTT
CDR3 protein: CASSPPAGSDTQYF

clone size: .
J gene: TRBJ1-5
V gene: TRBV6-5
D gene: TRBD1
CDR3 DNA: TGTGCCAGCACTCCACAGGGGGGTCAGCCCCAGCATTTT
CDR3 protein: CASTPQGGQPQHF

clone size: .
J gene: TRBJ2-3
V gene: TRBV30
D gene: TRBD2
CDR3 DNA: TGTGCCTGGGCGGGTAGCGGGATTCCAGCAGATACGCAGTATTTT
CDR3 protein: CAWAGSGIPADTQYF

clone size: .
J gene: TRBJ2-3
V gene: TRBV29-1
D gene: .
CDR3 DNA: TGCAGCGTTGAAGACCCCGCGCGAGGGGGAGATACGCAGTATTTT
CDR3 protein: CSVEDPARGGDTQYF

clone size: .
J gene: TRBJ1-5
V gene: TRBV7-2
D gene: .
CDR3 DNA: TGTGCCAGCAGCTTAGAGGGGGGGGGTCAGCCCCAGCATTTT
CDR3 protein: CASSLEGGGQPQHF

clone size: .
J gene: TRBJ1-5
V gene: TRBV6-2/TRBV6-3
D gene: .
CDR3 DNA: TGTGCCAGCAGTTATGGAGTTAGCAATCAGCCCCAGCATTTT
CDR3 protein: CASSYGVSNQPQHF

clone size: .
J gene: TRBJ2-2
V gene: TRBV5-4
D gene: .
CDR3 DNA: TGTGCCAGCAGCTTGGGAGGAATGTCCGGGGAGCTGTTTTTT
CDR3 protein: CASSLGGMSGELFF

clone size: .
J gene: TRBJ2-1
V gene: TRBV9
D gene: TRBD2
CDR3 DNA: TGTGCCAGCAGCGCCAGCGGGAGGGCCGGGAATGAGCAGTTCTTC
CDR3 protein: CASSASGRAGNEQFF

clone size: .
J gene: TRBJ1-6
V gene: TRBV2
D gene: TRBD1
CDR3 DNA: TGTGCCAGCCACCGGGACAGTCATTCACCCCTCCACTTT
CDR3 protein: CASHRDSHSPLHF

clone size: .
J gene: TRBJ2-3
V gene: TRBV6-1
D gene: .
CDR3 DNA: TGTGCCAGCAGTGAACGGTTAGGACACACATCCACAGATACGCAGTATTTT
CDR3 protein: CASSERLGHTSTDTQYF

clone size: .
J gene: TRBJ2-1
V gene: TRBV28
D gene: .
CDR3 DNA: TGTGCCAGCAGCCTATATGACGGAGCCACTCGGAATGAGCAGTTCTTC
CDR3 protein: CASSLYDGATRNEQFF

clone size: .
J gene: TRBJ2-1
V gene: TRBV6-6
D gene: .
CDR3 DNA: TGTGCCAGCAGCCACCACTATGAGCAGTTCTTC
CDR3 protein: CASSHHYEQFF

clone size: .
J gene: TRBJ1-6
V gene: TRBV27
D gene: .
CDR3 DNA: TGTGCCAGCAGCCCACCCCGGTCCTATAATTCACCCCTCCACTTT
CDR3 protein: CASSPPRSYNSPLHF

clone size: many
J gene: TRBJ1-3
V gene: TRBV4-1
D gene: .
CDR3 DNA: TGCGCCAGCAGCGAAGATCGTCAGGGGCACTCTGGAAACACCATATATTTT
CDR3 protein: CASSEDRQGHSGNTIYF

clone size: .
J gene: TRBJ1-1
V gene: TRBV6-4
D gene: TRBD1
CDR3 DNA: TGTGCCAGCAAAGGGGGCGCGATGAACACTGAAGCTTTCTTT
CDR3 protein: CASKGGAMNTEAFF

clone size: .
J gene: TRBJ1-1
V gene: TRBV28
D gene: TRBD1
CDR3 DNA: TGTGCCAGCAGTTTATCGGGGCAGGGGGCTAGGGGGACTGAAGCTTTCTTT
CDR3 protein: CASSLSGQGARGTEAFF

clone size: .
J gene: TRBJ1-1
V gene: TRBV12-3/TRBV12-4
D gene: TRBD1
CDR3 DNA: TGTGCCAGCAGCCGACAGGGCACTGAAGCTTTCTTT
CDR3 protein: CASSRQGTEAFF

clone size: once
J gene: TRBJ1-6
V gene: TRBV9
D gene: .
CDR3 DNA: TGTGCCAGCAGCCCCCGGACAGCTCGCTCCTATAATTCACCCCTCCACTTT
CDR3 protein: CASSPRTARSYNSPLHF